A selection of T cell receptor beta chains follows, all from one sample in a study of blood T cell repertoires in COVID-19. TCRdb's table, derived via immunoSEQ multiplex PCR, lists solely in-frame clones and lacks some. The table lists roughly 78,000 clones, around 86% of them singletons. The source material was peripheral blood. The receptors here all came from a woman aged 55-69 years with acute or convalescent COVID-19. The CDR3 runs from the conserved cysteine through the conserved F or W. The D gene is left open where the match is weak. Size tells how often a clone was seen (once, few, many) or the class of an expanded clone, and some rows leave it out.

V: TRBV15; size: NA; D: TRBD1; J: TRBJ2-1; CDR3: CATSRDYGTGFDEQFF; DNA: TGTGCCACCAGCAGAGATTACGGGACAGGGTTCGATGAGCAGTTCTTC
V: TRBV3-1/TRBV3-2; size: NA; D: TRBD1; J: TRBJ2-1; CDR3: CASSQGFGQGYNEQFF; DNA: TGTGCCAGCAGCCAAGGTTTTGGACAGGGCTACAATGAGCAGTTCTTC
V: TRBV4-3; size: NA; D: TRBD1; J: TRBJ2-2; CDR3: CASSRDRRTGELFF; DNA: TGCGCCAGCAGCAGGGACAGGAGGACCGGGGAGCTGTTTTTT
V: TRBV12-3/TRBV12-4; size: NA; D: NA; J: TRBJ1-2; CDR3: CASSQGQGYTF; DNA: TGTGCCAGCAGTCAGGGACAAGGCTACACCTTC
V: TRBV5-6; size: NA; D: NA; J: TRBJ1-1; CDR3: CASSLGRGTEAFF; DNA: TGTGCCAGCAGCTTGGGTAGGGGCACTGAAGCTTTCTTT
V: TRBV27; size: NA; D: NA; J: TRBJ2-7; CDR3: CASAGANHYEQYF; DNA: TGTGCCTCAGCAGGGGCGAATCACTACGAGCAGTACTTC
V: TRBV11-2; size: NA; D: TRBD1; J: TRBJ1-1; CDR3: CASSRQGSGGSEAFF; DNA: TGTGCCAGCAGCCGACAGGGGTCGGGAGGAAGTGAAGCTTTCTTT
V: TRBV5-1; size: NA; D: TRBD2; J: TRBJ2-1; CDR3: CASSLGLAGGPDEQFF; DNA: TGCGCCAGCAGCTTGGGGCTAGCGGGAGGCCCGGATGAGCAGTTCTTC
V: TRBV5-6; size: NA; D: NA; J: TRBJ1-2; CDR3: CASSLIEQGRGYTF; DNA: TGTGCCAGCAGCTTGATCGAACAGGGACGAGGCTACACCTTC
V: TRBV20-1; size: NA; D: NA; J: TRBJ2-1; CDR3: CSAPDFNEQFF; DNA: TGCAGTGCTCCTGACTTCAATGAGCAGTTCTTC
V: TRBV5-1; size: few; D: TRBD1; J: TRBJ2-1; CDR3: CASSRDRGDEQFF; DNA: TGCGCCAGCAGTCGGGACAGGGGCGATGAGCAGTTCTTC
V: TRBV7-9; size: NA; D: TRBD1; J: TRBJ1-1; CDR3: CASSLEQGAISNTEAFF; DNA: TGTGCCAGCAGCTTAGAACAGGGGGCAATTTCGAACACTGAAGCTTTCTTT
V: TRBV12-3/TRBV12-4; size: NA; D: NA; J: TRBJ2-7; CDR3: CASSLGRSYEQYF; DNA: TGTGCCAGCAGTTTAGGGCGGTCCTACGAGCAGTACTTC
V: TRBV29-1; size: NA; D: NA; J: TRBJ1-5; CDR3: CSVREGLQSHQPQHF; DNA: TGCAGCGTTCGAGAGGGACTACAATCCCATCAGCCCCAGCATTTT
V: TRBV27; size: NA; D: TRBD2; J: TRBJ2-7; CDR3: CASSLDRREGFFYEQYF; DNA: TGTGCCAGCAGTTTAGATCGTCGGGAGGGGTTCTTCTACGAGCAGTACTTC
V: TRBV9; size: NA; D: NA; J: TRBJ2-1; CDR3: CASSVVPAGIYYNEQFF; DNA: TGTGCCAGCAGCGTAGTCCCAGCGGGTATTTACTACAATGAGCAGTTCTTC
V: TRBV11-3; size: NA; D: TRBD1; J: TRBJ2-7; CDR3: CASSVGQGYEQYF; DNA: TGTGCCAGCAGCGTCGGACAGGGGTACGAGCAGTACTTC
V: TRBV2; size: NA; D: TRBD1; J: TRBJ2-1; CDR3: CASSGDRHYNEQFF; DNA: TGTGCCAGCAGTGGGGACAGGCACTACAATGAGCAGTTCTTC
V: TRBV6-2/TRBV6-3; size: NA; D: NA; J: TRBJ2-6; CDR3: CASSIRFGANVLTF; DNA: TGTGCCAGCAGCATACGGTTCGGGGCCAACGTCCTGACTTTC
V: TRBV19; size: NA; D: NA; J: TRBJ1-6; CDR3: CASSIEDNLNSPLHF; DNA: TGTGCCAGTAGTATTGAGGACAACCTGAATTCACCCCTCCACTTT
V: TRBV27; size: NA; D: TRBD2; J: TRBJ2-1; CDR3: CASSLTSGGLNEQFF; DNA: TGTGCCAGCAGTTTAACTAGCGGGGGGCTCAATGAGCAGTTCTTC
V: TRBV10-3; size: NA; D: NA; J: TRBJ1-1; CDR3: CAISSERDTEAFF; DNA: TGTGCCATCAGTTCTGAACGGGACACTGAAGCTTTCTTT
V: TRBV5-1; size: NA; D: TRBD2; J: TRBJ2-5; CDR3: CASSLTSGEQETQYF; DNA: TGCGCCAGCAGCTTGACTAGCGGGGAACAAGAGACCCAGTACTTC
V: TRBV25-1; size: NA; D: NA; J: TRBJ1-2; CDR3: CASSPGNYGYTF; DNA: TGTGCCAGCTCCCCCGGTAACTATGGCTACACCTTC
V: TRBV7-2; size: NA; D: NA; J: TRBJ1-1; CDR3: CASSLLGGGNTEAFF; DNA: TGTGCCAGCAGCTTATTAGGTGGCGGGAACACTGAAGCTTTCTTT
V: TRBV30; size: NA; D: NA; J: TRBJ1-2; CDR3: CAWNRDNNYGYTF; DNA: TGTGCCTGGAACCGGGACAATAACTATGGCTACACCTTC
V: TRBV5-1; size: few; D: NA; J: TRBJ2-7; CDR3: CASSFTSNEQYF; DNA: TGCGCCAGCAGCTTTACGAGTAACGAGCAGTACTTC
V: TRBV5-4; size: NA; D: TRBD2; J: TRBJ2-7; CDR3: CASSSGGGGTSSYEQYF; DNA: TGTGCCAGCAGCTCCGGGGGGGGCGGGACCTCCTCCTACGAGCAGTACTTC
V: TRBV19; size: NA; D: NA; J: TRBJ1-6; CDR3: CASSIGRAENSPLHF; DNA: TGTGCCAGTAGTATAGGCAGGGCGGAAAATTCACCCCTCCACTTT
V: TRBV28; size: NA; D: NA; J: TRBJ2-7; CDR3: CATAGSAGVAYEQYF; DNA: TGTGCCACCGCGGGGAGTGCTGGCGTAGCCTACGAGCAGTACTTC